This T cell receptor beta chain was sequenced during a study of blood T cell repertoires in COVID-19. About the research overall: The United States, Italy and Spain provided the acute and convalescent COVID-19 samples. Nucleic acid was either cDNA or gDNA, and it came from T cells, B-cell-depleted T cells, or PBMCs.

V was pared by 0 bases and J by 3 bases, with 16 bases between. The CDR3 length is 16 residues. Germline V CDR1 and CDR2: SGHRS, YFSETQ. Methods used by the authors: Quantification of nucleated cells was approximated via reference gene primer amplification. Sequencing used immunoSEQ multiplex PCR; TCRdb keeps in-frame clones, though not all of them. D and trimming were read from the DNA, whereas the V and J calls and clone size are those reported in that table. The sample holds over 200,000 clones; around 88% are singletons and the top ten take around 5.4%. The chain uses TRBV5-1 and TRBJ2-7, with D tentatively TRBD1 (6 bases). Sequencing was performed on peripheral blood. The TCR was taken from a man at least 80 years old with acute or convalescent COVID-19. The CDR3 sequence is CASSLAGQGSLYEQYF. The CDR3 DNA reads TGCGCCAGCAGCTTGGCCGGGCAGGGGAGCCTCTACGAGCAGTACTTC. The full variable domain, its missing parts supplied by reference TRBV5-1 and TRBJ2-7, is KAGVTQTPRYLIKTRGQQVTLSCSPISGHRSVSWYQQTPGQGLQFLFEYFSETQRNKGNFPGRFSGRQFSNSRSEMNVSTLELGDSALYLCASSLAGQGSLYEQYFGPGTRLTVT.